Listed below are T cell receptor beta chains from one sample, sequenced in a study of prognosis after radiotherapy for stage I lung cancer. TCRdb itself ran the multiplex PCR reads through MiXCR, one entry per CDR3 protein. The sample consists of approximately 11,000 distinct CDR3 sequences, less than 65% of them appearing once. The input for sequencing was PBMCs, taken before or after stereotactic body radiation therapy (not recorded which). The receptor source for this set is a donor over 45 with non-small cell lung cancer. Each CDR3 is given with its conserved first and last residue. Each record gives: CDR3 DNA, CDR3 protein, D gene, J gene, clone size, V gene. D genes are given only for firm matches. Only part of the rows carry a size: once, few, many, or a class if the clone is expanded.

CDR3 DNA: TGTGCCAGCAGTTCCCAAGACCCTAGCACAGATACGCAGTATTTT; CDR3 protein: CASSSQDPSTDTQYF; D gene: .; J gene: TRBJ2-3; clone size: once; V gene: TRBV6-8
CDR3 DNA: TGTGCCTGGAGGTTGACGGGGCGGTACTATGGCTACACCTTC; CDR3 protein: CAWRLTGRYYGYTF; D gene: .; J gene: TRBJ1-2; clone size: .; V gene: TRBV30
CDR3 DNA: TGTGCCAGCAGTTTGGGGGGGACAGTTTACAATGAGCAGTTCTTC; CDR3 protein: CASSLGGTVYNEQFF; D gene: .; J gene: TRBJ2-1; clone size: medium-sized; V gene: TRBV12-3/TRBV12-4
CDR3 DNA: TGCAGTGCTAGAAATAAGTTAAACACTGAAGCTTTCTTT; CDR3 protein: CSARNKLNTEAFF; D gene: .; J gene: TRBJ1-1; clone size: .; V gene: TRBV20-1
CDR3 DNA: TGCAGTGCTAGCCGAGGGGAGCCCTCTGGGGCCAATTTCCTGACTTTC; CDR3 protein: CSASRGEPSGANFLTF; D gene: .; J gene: TRBJ2-6; clone size: once; V gene: TRBV20-1
CDR3 DNA: TGTGCCAGCAGAGGGTGGACAGGTTTACCCCTCCACTTT; CDR3 protein: CASRGWTGLPLHF; D gene: TRBD1; J gene: TRBJ1-6; clone size: .; V gene: TRBV28
CDR3 DNA: TGTGCCAGTAGTCGACATGTGTCCACGGGTGGCTACACCTTC; CDR3 protein: CASSRHVSTGGYTF; D gene: .; J gene: TRBJ1-2; clone size: once; V gene: TRBV19
CDR3 DNA: TGCGCCAGCAGCCAAACAAGGGTTGGCGAGCAGTACTTC; CDR3 protein: CASSQTRVGEQYF; D gene: .; J gene: TRBJ2-7; clone size: .; V gene: TRBV5-1
CDR3 DNA: TGTGCCAGCAAAAGGGGCAATCAGCCCCAGCATTTT; CDR3 protein: CASKRGNQPQHF; D gene: .; J gene: TRBJ1-5; clone size: medium-sized; V gene: TRBV6-1
CDR3 DNA: TGTGCCAGCAGTATAGCGGAGGTTCTCGAGACCCAGTACTTC; CDR3 protein: CASSIAEVLETQYF; D gene: .; J gene: TRBJ2-5; clone size: many; V gene: TRBV7-2
CDR3 DNA: TGTGCCAGCAGGCAGGGACAGTACAGCGGCTACACCTTC; CDR3 protein: CASRQGQYSGYTF; D gene: TRBD1; J gene: TRBJ1-2; clone size: medium-sized; V gene: TRBV5-4
CDR3 DNA: TGCAGTGCTAGAAGGGGGGGCGGGGAGCTGTTTTTT; CDR3 protein: CSARRGGGELFF; D gene: .; J gene: TRBJ2-2; clone size: medium-sized; V gene: TRBV20-1